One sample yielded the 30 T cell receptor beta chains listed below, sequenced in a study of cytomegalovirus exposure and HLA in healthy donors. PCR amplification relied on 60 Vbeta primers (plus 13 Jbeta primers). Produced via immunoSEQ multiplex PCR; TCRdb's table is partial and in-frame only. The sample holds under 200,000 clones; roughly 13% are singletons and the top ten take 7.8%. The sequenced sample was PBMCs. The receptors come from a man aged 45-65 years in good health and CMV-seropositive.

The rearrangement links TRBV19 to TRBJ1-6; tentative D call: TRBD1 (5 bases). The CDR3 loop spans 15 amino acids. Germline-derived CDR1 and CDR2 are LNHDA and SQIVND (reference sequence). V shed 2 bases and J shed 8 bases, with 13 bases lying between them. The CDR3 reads CASSIQGNVDSPLHF. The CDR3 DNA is TGTGCCAGTAGTATACAGGGAAATGTAGATTCACCCCTCCACTTT.

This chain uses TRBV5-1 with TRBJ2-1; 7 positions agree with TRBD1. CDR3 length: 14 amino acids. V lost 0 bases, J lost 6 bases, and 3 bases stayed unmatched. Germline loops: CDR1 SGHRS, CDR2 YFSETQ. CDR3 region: CASSLDRGGNEQFF. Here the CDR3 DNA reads TGCGCCAGCAGCTTGGACAGGGGTGGCAATGAGCAGTTCTTC.

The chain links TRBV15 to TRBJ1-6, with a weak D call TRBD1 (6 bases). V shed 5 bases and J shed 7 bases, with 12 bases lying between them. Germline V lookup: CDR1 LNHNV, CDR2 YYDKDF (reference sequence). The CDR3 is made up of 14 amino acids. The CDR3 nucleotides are TGTGCCACCAGCCGAGGAGGGGGAAATTCACCCCTCCACTTT. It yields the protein CATSRGGGNSPLHF.

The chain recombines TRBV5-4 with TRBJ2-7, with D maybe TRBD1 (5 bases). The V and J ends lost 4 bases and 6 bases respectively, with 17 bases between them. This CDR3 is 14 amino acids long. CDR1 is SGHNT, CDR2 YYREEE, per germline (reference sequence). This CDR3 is CASSRDSSRVEQYF. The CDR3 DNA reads TGTGCCAGCAGCCGAGACAGCTCTCGGGTCGAGCAGTACTTC. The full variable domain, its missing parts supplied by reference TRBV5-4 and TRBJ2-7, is ETGVTQSPTHLIKTRGQQVTLRCSSQSGHNTVSWYQQALGQGPQFIFQYYREEENGRGNFPPRFSGLQFPNYSSELNVNALELDDSALYLCASSRDSSRVEQYFGPGTRLTVT.

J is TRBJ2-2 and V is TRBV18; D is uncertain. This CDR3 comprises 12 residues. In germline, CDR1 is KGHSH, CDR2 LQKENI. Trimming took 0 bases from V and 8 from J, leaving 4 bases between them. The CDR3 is CASSPPPGELFF. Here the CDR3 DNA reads TGTGCCAGCTCACCACCCCCGGGGGAGCTGTTTTTT.

The CDR3 nucleotides are TGCAGCGTTGAACTGACAGTTGAAGCTTTCTTT. The encoded protein is CSVELTVEAFF. The chain has TRBV29-1 and TRBJ1-1; TRBD1 is a possible D gene (5 bases). The V end was cut by 2 bases, the J end by 7 bases, with 8 bases between. Germline V gene data show CDR1 as SQVTM and CDR2 as ANQGSEA. This CDR3 is built from 11 residues. The variable domain in full, completed from reference TRBV29-1 and TRBJ1-1, reads SAVISQKPSRDICQRGTSLTIQCQVDSQVTMMFWYRQQPGQSLTLIATANQGSEATYESGFVIDKFPISRPNLTFSTLTVSNMSPEDSSIYLCSVELTVEAFFGQGTRLTVV.

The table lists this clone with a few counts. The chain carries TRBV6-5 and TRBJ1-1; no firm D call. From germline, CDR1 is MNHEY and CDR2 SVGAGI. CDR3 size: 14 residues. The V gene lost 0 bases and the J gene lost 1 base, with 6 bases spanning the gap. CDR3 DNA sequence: TGTGCCAGCAGTTACTCCCTCCGGAACACTGAAGCTTTCTTT. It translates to CASSYSLRNTEAFF.

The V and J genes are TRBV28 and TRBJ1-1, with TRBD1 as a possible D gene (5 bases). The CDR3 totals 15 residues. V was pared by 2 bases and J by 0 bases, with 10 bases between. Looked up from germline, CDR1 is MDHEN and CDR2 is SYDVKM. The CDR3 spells CASSLSGTVNTEAFF. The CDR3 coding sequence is TGTGCCAGCAGTTTAAGCGGGACGGTGAACACTGAAGCTTTCTTT.

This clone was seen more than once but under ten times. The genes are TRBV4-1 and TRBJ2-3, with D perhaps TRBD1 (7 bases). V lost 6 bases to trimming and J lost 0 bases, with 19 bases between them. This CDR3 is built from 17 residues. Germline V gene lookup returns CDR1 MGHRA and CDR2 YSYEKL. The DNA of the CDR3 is TGCGCCAGCAGTGAGACGGGGGCAGGGGGAAGCACAGATACGCAGTATTTT. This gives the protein CASSETGAGGSTDTQYF.

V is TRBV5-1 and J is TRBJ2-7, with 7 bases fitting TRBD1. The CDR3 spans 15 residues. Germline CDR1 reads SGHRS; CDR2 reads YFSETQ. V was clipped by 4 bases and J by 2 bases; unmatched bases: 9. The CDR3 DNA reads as TGCGCCAGCAGCCGATCGACAGGGAGCGCCTACGAGCAGTACTTC. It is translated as CASSRSTGSAYEQYF.

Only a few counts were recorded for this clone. CDR3 DNA sequence: TGCAGCGCCAGGGACAGGGGGCATGAAAAACTGTTTTTT. It codes for CSARDRGHEKLFF. The rearrangement links TRBV29-1 to TRBJ1-4, with 12 nucleotides matching TRBD1. After removal of 7 bases from V and 6 bases from J, the junction contained 3 bases not matched to a gene. The CDR3 runs 13 residues. CDR1 is SQVTM, CDR2 ANQGSEA, per germline.

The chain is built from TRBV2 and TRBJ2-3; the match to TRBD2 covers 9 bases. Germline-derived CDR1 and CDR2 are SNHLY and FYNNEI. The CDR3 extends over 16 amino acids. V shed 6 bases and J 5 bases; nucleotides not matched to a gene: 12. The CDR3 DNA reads TGTGCCAGCAGGGAGCGGGAAGCGGGGGGTAAAGATACGCAGTATTTT. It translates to CASREREAGGKDTQYF. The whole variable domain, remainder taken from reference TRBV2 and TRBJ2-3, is EPEVTQTPSHQVTQMGQEVILRCVPISNHLYFYWYRQILGQKVEFLVSFYNNEISEKSEIFDDQFSVERPDGSNFTLKIRSTKLEDSAMYFCASREREAGGKDTQYFGPGTRLTVL.

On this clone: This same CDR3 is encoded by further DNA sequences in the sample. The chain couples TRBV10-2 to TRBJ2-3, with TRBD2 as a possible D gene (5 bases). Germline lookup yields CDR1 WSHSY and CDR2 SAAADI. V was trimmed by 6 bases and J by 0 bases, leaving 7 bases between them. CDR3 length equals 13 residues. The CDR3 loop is CASRAGSTDTQYF. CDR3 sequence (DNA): TGCGCCAGCAGGGCGGGCAGCACAGATACGCAGTATTTT.

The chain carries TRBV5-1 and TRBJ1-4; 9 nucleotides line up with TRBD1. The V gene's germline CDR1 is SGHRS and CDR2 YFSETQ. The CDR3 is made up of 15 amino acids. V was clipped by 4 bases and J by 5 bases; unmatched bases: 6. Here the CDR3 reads CASSPGQGKNEKLFF. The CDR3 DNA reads TGCGCCAGCAGCCCGGGACAGGGAAAGAATGAAAAACTGTTTTTT.

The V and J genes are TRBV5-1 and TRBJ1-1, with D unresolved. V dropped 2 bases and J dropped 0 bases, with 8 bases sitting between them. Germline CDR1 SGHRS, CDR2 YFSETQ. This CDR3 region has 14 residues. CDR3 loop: CASSFERVNTEAFF. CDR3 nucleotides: TGCGCCAGCAGCTTTGAACGGGTGAACACTGAAGCTTTCTTT.

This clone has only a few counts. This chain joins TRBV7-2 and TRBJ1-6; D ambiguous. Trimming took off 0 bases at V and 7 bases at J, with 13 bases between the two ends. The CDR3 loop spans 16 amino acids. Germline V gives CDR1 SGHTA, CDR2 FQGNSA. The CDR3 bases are TGTGCCAGCAGCTTAGCCACCGGGAACACAAATTCACCCCTCCACTTT. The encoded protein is CASSLATGNTNSPLHF.

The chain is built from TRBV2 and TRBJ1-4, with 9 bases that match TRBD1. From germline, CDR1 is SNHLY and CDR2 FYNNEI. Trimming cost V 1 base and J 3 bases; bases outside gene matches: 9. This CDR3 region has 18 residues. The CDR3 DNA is TGTGCCAGCAGTGAAGGGGGGACAGGGACAGTTGCTAATGAAAAACTGTTTTTT. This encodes CASSEGGTGTVANEKLFF.

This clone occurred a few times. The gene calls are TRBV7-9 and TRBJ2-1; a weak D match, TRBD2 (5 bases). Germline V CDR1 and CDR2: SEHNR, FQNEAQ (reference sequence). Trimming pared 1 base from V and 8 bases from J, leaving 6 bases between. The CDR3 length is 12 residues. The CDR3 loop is CASSLERYEQFF. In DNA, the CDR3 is TGTGCCAGCAGCTTAGAGCGGTATGAGCAGTTCTTC. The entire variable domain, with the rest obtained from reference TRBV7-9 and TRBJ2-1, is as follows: DTGVSQNPRHKITKRGQNVTFRCDPISEHNRLYWYRQTLGQGPEFLTYFQNEAQLEKSRLLSDRFSAERPKGSFSTLEIQRTEQGDSAMYLCASSLERYEQFFGPGTRLTVL.

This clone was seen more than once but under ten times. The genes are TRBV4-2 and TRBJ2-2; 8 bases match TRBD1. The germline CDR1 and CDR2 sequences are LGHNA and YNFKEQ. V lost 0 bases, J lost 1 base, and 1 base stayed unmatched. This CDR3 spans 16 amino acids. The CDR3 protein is CASSQDDRGNTGELFF. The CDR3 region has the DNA TGTGCCAGCAGCCAAGATGACAGGGGGAACACCGGGGAGCTGTTTTTT.

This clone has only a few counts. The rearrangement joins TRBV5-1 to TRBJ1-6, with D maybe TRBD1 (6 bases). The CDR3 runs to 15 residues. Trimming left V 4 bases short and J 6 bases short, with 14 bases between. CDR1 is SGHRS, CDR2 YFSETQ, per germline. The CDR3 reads CASSAEGQRNSPLHF. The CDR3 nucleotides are TGCGCCAGCAGCGCGGAAGGACAGCGTAATTCACCCCTCCACTTT.

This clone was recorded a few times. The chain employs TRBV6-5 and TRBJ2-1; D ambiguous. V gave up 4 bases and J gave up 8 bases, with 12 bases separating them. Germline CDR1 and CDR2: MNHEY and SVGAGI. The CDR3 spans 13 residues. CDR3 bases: TGTGCCAGCAGTTCCCCCCGTGAGCATGAGCAGTTCTTC. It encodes CASSSPREHEQFF.

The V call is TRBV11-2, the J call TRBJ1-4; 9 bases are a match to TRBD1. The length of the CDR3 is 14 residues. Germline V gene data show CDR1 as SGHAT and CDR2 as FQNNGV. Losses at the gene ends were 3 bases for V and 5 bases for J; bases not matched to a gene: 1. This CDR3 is CASSLGQGNEKLFF. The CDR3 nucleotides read TGTGCCAGCAGCTTGGGACAGGGAAATGAAAAACTGTTTTTT. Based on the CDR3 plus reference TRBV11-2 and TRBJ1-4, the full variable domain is EAGVAQSPRYKIIEKRQSVAFWCNPISGHATLYWYQQILGQGPKLLIQFQNNGVVDDSQLPKDRFSAERLKGVDSTLKIQPAKLEDSAVYLCASSLGQGNEKLFFGSGTQLSVL.

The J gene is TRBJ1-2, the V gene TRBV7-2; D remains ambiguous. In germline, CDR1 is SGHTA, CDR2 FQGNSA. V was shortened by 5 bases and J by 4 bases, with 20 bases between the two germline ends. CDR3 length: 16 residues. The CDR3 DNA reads TGTGCCAGCAGCGCCAGTCCGGGGAGGGAGGGCTATGGCTACACCTTC. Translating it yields CASSASPGREGYGYTF.

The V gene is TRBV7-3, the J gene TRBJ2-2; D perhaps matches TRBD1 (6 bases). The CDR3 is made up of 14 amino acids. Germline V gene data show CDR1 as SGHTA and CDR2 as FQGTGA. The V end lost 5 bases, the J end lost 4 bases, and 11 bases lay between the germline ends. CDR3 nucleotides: TGTGCCAGCAGCGCCGGACAGTTCACCGGGGAGCTGTTTTTT. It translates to CASSAGQFTGELFF.

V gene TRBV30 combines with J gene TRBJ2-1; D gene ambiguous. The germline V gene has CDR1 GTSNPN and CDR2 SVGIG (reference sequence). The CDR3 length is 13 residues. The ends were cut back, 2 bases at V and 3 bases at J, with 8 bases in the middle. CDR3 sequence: CAWSLADYNEQFF. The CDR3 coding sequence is TGTGCCTGGAGTTTGGCAGACTACAATGAGCAGTTCTTC.

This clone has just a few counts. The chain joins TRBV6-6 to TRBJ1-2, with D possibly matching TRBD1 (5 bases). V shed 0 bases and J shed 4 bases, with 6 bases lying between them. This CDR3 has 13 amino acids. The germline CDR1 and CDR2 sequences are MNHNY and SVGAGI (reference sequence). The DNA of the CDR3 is TGTGCCAGCAGTTACTCTCAGGGCTATGGCTACACCTTC. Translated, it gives CASSYSQGYGYTF.

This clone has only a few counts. The CDR3 protein is CASSSYVETNEKLFF. Written as DNA, the CDR3 is TGTGCCAGCAGTTCCTACGTCGAAACTAATGAAAAACTGTTTTTT. This rearrangement joins TRBV6-5 to TRBJ1-4; no clear D gene. The CDR3 consists of 15 residues. Germline CDR1 MNHEY, CDR2 SVGAGI. The V and J ends lost 4 bases and 1 base respectively, with 10 bases between them.

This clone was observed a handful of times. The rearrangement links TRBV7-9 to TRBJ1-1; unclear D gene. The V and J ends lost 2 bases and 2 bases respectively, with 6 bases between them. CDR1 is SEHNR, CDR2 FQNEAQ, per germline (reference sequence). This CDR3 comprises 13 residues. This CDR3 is CASSLTGNTEAFF. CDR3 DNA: TGTGCCAGCAGCTTAACGGGTAACACTGAAGCTTTCTTT.

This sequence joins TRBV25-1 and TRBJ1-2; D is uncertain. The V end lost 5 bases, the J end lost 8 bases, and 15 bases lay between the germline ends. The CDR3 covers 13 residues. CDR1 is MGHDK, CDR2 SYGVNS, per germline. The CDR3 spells CASSLGGGRGYTF. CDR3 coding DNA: TGTGCCAGCAGTCTCGGAGGAGGGCGCGGCTACACCTTC.

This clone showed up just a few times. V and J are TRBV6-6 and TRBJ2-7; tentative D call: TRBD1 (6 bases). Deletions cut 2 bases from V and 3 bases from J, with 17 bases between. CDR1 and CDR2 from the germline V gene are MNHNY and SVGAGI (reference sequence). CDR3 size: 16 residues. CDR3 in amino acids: CASSYNRPGQNYEQYV. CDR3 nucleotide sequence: TGTGCCAGCAGTTACAATCGACCGGGACAAAACTACGAGCAGTACGTC.